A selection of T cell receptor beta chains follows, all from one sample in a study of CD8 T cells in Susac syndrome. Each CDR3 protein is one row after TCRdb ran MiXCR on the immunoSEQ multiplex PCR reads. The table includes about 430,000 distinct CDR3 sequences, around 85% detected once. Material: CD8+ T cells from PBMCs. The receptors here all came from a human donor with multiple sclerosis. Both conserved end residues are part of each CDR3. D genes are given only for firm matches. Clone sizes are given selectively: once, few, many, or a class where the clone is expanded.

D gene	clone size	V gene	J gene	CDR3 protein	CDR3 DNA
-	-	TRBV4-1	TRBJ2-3	CASSQVPGDTQYF	TGCGCCAGCAGCCAAGTCCCTGGAGATACGCAGTATTTT
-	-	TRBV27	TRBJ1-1	CASISGSEAFF	TGTGCCAGCATTTCAGGCTCTGAAGCTTTCTTT
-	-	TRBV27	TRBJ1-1	CASTGHNTEAFF	TGTGCCAGTACTGGACATAACACTGAAGCTTTCTTT
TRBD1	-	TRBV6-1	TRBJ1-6	CASNHGQGGNSPLHF	TGTGCCAGCAACCACGGACAGGGTGGGAATTCACCCCTCCACTTT
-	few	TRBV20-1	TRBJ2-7	CSARDLSAPTYEQYF	TGCAGTGCTAGAGATCTCTCTGCTCCAACCTACGAGCAGTACTTC
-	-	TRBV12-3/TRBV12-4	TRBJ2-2	CASSMSGSRAGELFF	TGTGCCAGCAGCATGTCCGGCTCAAGGGCCGGGGAGCTGTTTTTT
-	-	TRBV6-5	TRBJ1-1	CASMKFSRTEAFF	TGTGCCAGCATGAAATTCTCGAGAACTGAAGCTTTCTTT
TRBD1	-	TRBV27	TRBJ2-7	CASSLSDRGVDEQYF	TGTGCCAGCAGTTTAAGTGACAGGGGCGTCGACGAGCAGTACTTC
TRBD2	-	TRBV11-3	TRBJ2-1	CASSHGTSGNRQFF	TGTGCCAGCAGCCACGGGACTAGCGGCAATAGGCAGTTCTTC
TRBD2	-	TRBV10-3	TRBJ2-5	CAISEPEGLVEETQYF	TGTGCCATCAGTGAGCCGGAGGGACTAGTGGAAGAGACCCAGTACTTC
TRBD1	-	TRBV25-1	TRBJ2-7	CASSEFFGTGVGEQYF	TGTGCCAGCAGTGAATTTTTCGGGACAGGGGTCGGGGAGCAGTACTTC